The rows below give T cell receptor beta chains drawn from one sample of a study of regulatory T cells in long-lasting Graves disease. TCRdb re-called the multiplex PCR reads with MiXCR, one entry per CDR3 protein. This sample has a few hundred thousand distinct CDR3 sequences; about 25% occur once, and the top ten carry about a quarter. The sample here was peripheral blood mononuclear cells (PBMCs), taken when the disease was refractory, from a patient treated with antithyroid drugs. These receptors were collected from a female donor with Graves disease. Both conserved end residues are part of each CDR3. A D gene is named only where the DNA matches it firmly. Some rows have no size entry. The others give once, few or many, or a class for an expanded clone.

>NA|15|TRBV7-2|TRBJ1-4|TRBD1
TGTGCCAGCAGCTCAGGACAGGGTGATAATGAAAAACTGTTTTTT
CASSSGQGDNEKLFF
>once|16|TRBV28|TRBJ1-2|TRBD1
TGTGCCAGCAGTGAAGCCGGGACAGGAGGCGGCTATGGCTACACCTTC
CASSEAGTGGGYGYTF
>few|14|TRBV19|TRBJ1-2|TRBD1
TGTGCCAGTAGTATATCCGGGACAGGGAGCGGCTACACCTTC
CASSISGTGSGYTF
>once|15|TRBV2|TRBJ2-1|NA
TGTGCCAGCAGTGACTCCAGGGGCTTCTACAATGAGCAGTTCTTC
CASSDSRGFYNEQFF
>many|16|TRBV2|TRBJ1-6|NA
TGTGCCAGCAGTGGTGGTGGAACCCGAGGGAATTCACCCCTCCACTTT
CASSGGGTRGNSPLHF
>few|16|TRBV2|TRBJ2-3|TRBD2
TGTGCCAGCAGGGTTCGTAGCGGGAGTGCGGCAGATACGCAGTATTTT
CASRVRSGSAADTQYF
>many|12|TRBV28|TRBJ2-7|TRBD2
TGTGCCAGCAGTGGGACTAGATCGATGCTTTACTTC
CASSGTRSMLYF
>NA|16|TRBV28|TRBJ2-6|NA
TGTGCCAGCAGCGCGGACAGTAGCTCTGGGGCCAACGTCCTGACTTTC
CASSADSSSGANVLTF
>NA|14|TRBV7-9|TRBJ2-7|NA
TGTGCCAGCAGCCATGAAGTACAGGCCTACGAGCAGTACTTC
CASSHEVQAYEQYF
>many|14|TRBV27|TRBJ2-7|TRBD1
TGTGCCAGCAGTTTAAGGTGGACAGGGGGAGAGCAGTACTTC
CASSLRWTGGEQYF
>NA|14|TRBV7-2|TRBJ1-2|NA
TGTGCCAGCAGCAACGGGGGGGCGGGCTATGGCTACACCTTC
CASSNGGAGYGYTF
>NA|13|TRBV29-1|TRBJ1-1|TRBD1
TGCAGCGCCTCGACAGGGGTGAACACTGAAGCTTTCTTT
CSASTGVNTEAFF
>NA|14|TRBV7-2|TRBJ1-5|NA
TGTGCCAGCAGCTTACTCAGGAATGGTCAGCCCCAGCATTTT
CASSLLRNGQPQHF
>few|14|TRBV19|TRBJ2-7|NA
TGTGCCAGTAGTCTCCGGGGACGGAGCTACGAGCAGTACTTC
CASSLRGRSYEQYF
>few|15|TRBV27|TRBJ2-7|NA
TGTGCCAGCAGTCCTGTGATCGGGGCCTCGTCCGAGCAGTACTTC
CASSPVIGASSEQYF
>NA|14|TRBV20-1|TRBJ2-7|NA
TGCAGTGCTGCGGCTGACTCCCCGGTCTACGAGCAGTACTTC
CSAAADSPVYEQYF
>many|15|TRBV28|TRBJ1-3|NA
TGTGCCAGCATCTTGACTGCTAGCTCTGGAAACACCATATATTTT
CASILTASSGNTIYF
>NA|14|TRBV19|TRBJ1-1|NA
TGTGCCAGTAGTCGGTTTCGGGTCGGCACTGAAGCTTTCTTT
CASSRFRVGTEAFF
>few|16|TRBV7-9|TRBJ1-2|NA
TGTGCCAGCAGCTTAGCGCCCACAGTTCCTAACTATGGCTACACCTTC
CASSLAPTVPNYGYTF
>few|18|TRBV28|TRBJ2-6|NA
TGTGCCAGCAGCGGGACGGGAGCCGCTCAAGCTGGGGCCAACGTCCTGACTTTC
CASSGTGAAQAGANVLTF
>NA|15|TRBV6-2/TRBV6-3|TRBJ1-2|NA
TGTGCCAGCACCTTTGGAACAGGCGATAACTATGGCTACACCTTC
CASTFGTGDNYGYTF
>NA|16|TRBV9|TRBJ2-7|NA
TGTGTCAGCAGCGTAGATGCCTTAGGATCAGCAGGAGAGCAGTACTTC
CVSSVDALGSAGEQYF
>few|13|TRBV2|TRBJ1-5|NA
TGTGCCAGCAGTGAAGGGACCAATCAGCCCCAGCATTTT
CASSEGTNQPQHF
>NA|18|TRBV13|TRBJ2-4|TRBD2
TGTGCCAGCAGCTTAGAGGGACTAGCGGGAGGATCGAAAAACATTCAGTACTTC
CASSLEGLAGGSKNIQYF
>NA|15|TRBV29-1|TRBJ2-7|NA
TGCAGCGTTGAAGTGGAGGGATCACCTACCTACGAGCAGTACTTC
CSVEVEGSPTYEQYF
>many|15|TRBV12-3/TRBV12-4|TRBJ1-1|NA
TGTGCCAGCAGTTTAATTCGGCGGGTCGGCACTGAAGCTTTCTTT
CASSLIRRVGTEAFF
>NA|18|TRBV5-1|TRBJ2-5|TRBD2
TGCGCCAGCAGCTTTGGCCGACTAGCGGGATGGTTCCAAGAGACCCAGTACTTC
CASSFGRLAGWFQETQYF
>few|15|TRBV6-1|TRBJ2-6|NA
TGTGCCAGCAGTAATATAGACTCTGGGGCCAACGTCCTGACTTTC
CASSNIDSGANVLTF
>NA|17|TRBV15|TRBJ1-1|TRBD1
TGTGCCACCAGCAGAGGCTTCCTGACAGGGGGCAACACTGAAGCTTTCTTT
CATSRGFLTGGNTEAFF
>many|12|TRBV3-1|TRBJ1-2|NA
TGTGCCAGCAGCCAAGAGAGCAATGGCTACACCTTC
CASSQESNGYTF
>many|13|TRBV28|TRBJ2-7|TRBD2
TGTGCCAGCAGTTTGGTGGGGACTAGCGAGCAGTACTTC
CASSLVGTSEQYF
>many|12|TRBV24-1|TRBJ1-2|NA
TGTGCCACCAGTCAACAGGGCTATGGCTACACCTTC
CATSQQGYGYTF
>NA|11|TRBV20-1|TRBJ2-7|NA
TGCAGTGCTAGAATAATAAACGAGCAGTACTTC
CSARIINEQYF
>NA|16|TRBV9|TRBJ2-7|TRBD1
TGTGCCAGCAGCGCCAGAGGGGTGGACAGGGGGGGAGAGCAGTACTTC
CASSARGVDRGGEQYF
>many|14|TRBV28|TRBJ2-7|TRBD1
TGTGCCAGCGTCACAGGGGGCGGATTCTCCGAGCAGTACTTC
CASVTGGGFSEQYF
>NA|15|TRBV6-5|TRBJ2-7|NA
TGTGCCAGCAGTTACCCCAGGGGGGTTTCCTACGAGCAGTACTTC
CASSYPRGVSYEQYF
>few|16|TRBV6-1|TRBJ1-5|NA
TGTGCCAGCAGACAAGACACTACAGCGGTTCGACAGCCCCAGCATTTT
CASRQDTTAVRQPQHF
>NA|13|TRBV12-3/TRBV12-4|TRBJ1-2|NA
TGTGCCAGCAGTTTAGCGTCGGGCGCTGGCTACACCTTC
CASSLASGAGYTF
>many|13|TRBV24-1|TRBJ2-7|NA
TGTGCCACCAGTGATCCGGTGACCTACGAGCAGTACTTC
CATSDPVTYEQYF
>NA|15|TRBV27|TRBJ2-1|TRBD2
TGTGCCAGCAGTCCCGGGACTAGCGGCAACAATGAGCAGTTCTTC
CASSPGTSGNNEQFF
>NA|17|TRBV28|TRBJ2-1|NA
TGTGCCAGCAGTTTGCCCCCCGGGAGTCTTCACAACAATGAGCAGTTCTTC
CASSLPPGSLHNNEQFF
>NA|16|TRBV7-9|TRBJ2-7|NA
TGTGCCAGCAGCTTACAGGGAGAAGTAGCATCCTACGAGCAGTACTTC
CASSLQGEVASYEQYF
>NA|14|TRBV19|TRBJ1-1|NA
TGTGCCAGTAGTATCACTCAGGTGAACACTGAAGCTTTCTTT
CASSITQVNTEAFF
>few|17|TRBV7-2|TRBJ2-7|TRBD1
TGTGCCAGCAGCCCAAGCTTTGTTCGGGACAGGGCCTACGAGCAGTACTTC
CASSPSFVRDRAYEQYF
>few|14|TRBV5-1|TRBJ1-4|NA
TGCGCCAGCAGCTTAACGGGGACTAATGAAAAACTGTTTTTT
CASSLTGTNEKLFF
>few|16|TRBV20-1|TRBJ1-2|NA
TGCAGTGCTAGAGATCTTGGATTCGGCCGTGGCTATGGCTACACCTTC
CSARDLGFGRGYGYTF
>few|14|TRBV11-2|TRBJ2-7|NA
TGTGCCAGCAGCTTCAATTCGGGACGCTACGAGCAGTACTTC
CASSFNSGRYEQYF
>few|17|TRBV11-2|TRBJ2-5|NA
TGTGCCAGCAGCTTAGGCGGGACAGCGAACAAACAAGAGACCCAGTACTTC
CASSLGGTANKQETQYF
>few|13|TRBV29-1|TRBJ2-1|NA
TGCAGCGTTGTACAGGACGCCTACAATGAGCAGTTCTTC
CSVVQDAYNEQFF
>many|16|TRBV12-3/TRBV12-4|TRBJ1-5|NA
TGTGCCAGCAGTTTTCGTCTGGGAGGGCTCAATCAGCCCCAGCATTTT
CASSFRLGGLNQPQHF
>NA|12|TRBV7-2|TRBJ2-7|NA
TGTGCCAGCAGCCTTTGGAGACAGCAGCAGTACTTC
CASSLWRQQQYF
>NA|15|TRBV6-2/TRBV6-3|TRBJ2-3|TRBD2
TGTGCCAGCCAGGACCCGGGACTAGCTAGAGATACGCAGTATTTT
CASQDPGLARDTQYF
>few|15|TRBV5-6|TRBJ2-7|TRBD1
TGTGCCAGCAGCGGGGGACAGGGGGGGATCTACGAGCAGTACTTC
CASSGGQGGIYEQYF
>few|16|TRBV7-3|TRBJ2-2|NA
TGTGCCAGCAGCTTAACGGGGGTCGCGAACACCGGGGAGCTGTTTTTT
CASSLTGVANTGELFF
>few|12|TRBV7-9|TRBJ2-2|NA
TGTGCCAGCAGTCTAAGTTTGGGGGAGCTGTTTTTT
CASSLSLGELFF